Sequencing of this T cell receptor beta chain was carried out in a study of OX40 agonist ivuxolimab in advanced cancers. Whole-study context: Three patients, one with hepatocellular carcinoma and two with cutaneous melanoma, responded partially.

Produced via immunoSEQ multiplex PCR; TCRdb's table is partial and in-frame only. The sample has roughly 60,000 clones, more than 85% seen once. Between the trimmed V and J ends, which lost 7 bases and 5 bases, there was a span of 17 bases. The CDR3 sequence is 14 residues long. Germline CDR1 is MNHEY and CDR2 is SMNVEV (reference sequence). J is TRBJ1-1 and V is TRBV27; maybe TRBD1 (6 bases). The starting material was CD4+ or CD8+ T cells sorted from blood, obtained in a trial of the OX40 agonist ivuxolimab. This receptor was taken from an adult with an advanced solid tumor such as melanoma, head and neck, liver or kidney cancer. The CDR3 loop is CASKKKQGGTEAFF. In nucleotides, the CDR3 is TGTGCCAGCAAAAAAAAACAGGGCGGTACTGAAGCTTTCTTT.